This TCR beta chain was retrieved from a study of post-analysis software for immune sequencing data. The CDR3 loop spans 14 amino acids. A word on this clonotype: The antigen remains undetermined. A read error may account for a junction end that differs from germline.

Overall study results and limits: Significantly lower normalized Chao1 diversity was seen in multiple sclerosis patients than in controls. Patients showed TRBV5-6, TRBV5-1 and TRBV20-1 among four to six TRBV segments more frequent than in controls.

Prepared libraries of TCR beta cDNA carried unique molecular identifiers. TCRdb reprocessed the PCR reads via MiXCR and lists one record per CDR3 protein. The top ten clones hold under 7% of a sample with a few hundred thousand distinct CDR3 sequences, less than 40% of them seen once. The clonotype was recovered from a girl aged 2-17 years with multiple sclerosis. Material: blood. This chain uses TRBV12-3 or TRBV12-4 with TRBJ2-2, with D perhaps matching TRBD1 or TRBD2 (5 bases each). The CDR3 bases are TGTGCCAGCAGTTTAGCCCAAGGGACCGGGGAGCTGGTTTTT. Translation gives CASSLAQGTGELVF.